This T cell receptor beta chain was observed in a study of cytomegalovirus exposure and HLA in healthy donors. Whole-study findings and limits: A previous analysis found most TCR beta V segments productive roughly 87% or roughly 30% of the time. The study recorded 150 to 200 TCR beta chains that were cytomegalovirus-associated.

About this clone itself: Its target is unknown.

A multiplex PCR was run with 60 Vbeta primers and 13 Jbeta primers. Sequencing used immunoSEQ multiplex PCR; TCRdb keeps in-frame clones, though not all of them. The table has approximately 220,000 clones, around 76% seen once; the top ten hold 0.63%. The CDR3 spans 16 residues. V trimming: 0 bases; J trimming: 8 bases; junction bases outside the gene matches: 9. CDR1 is MGHRA, CDR2 YSYEKL, per germline. V gene TRBV4-1 combines with J gene TRBJ2-3; 9 nucleotides match TRBD2. This clonotype originated in a man between 18 and 29 years old in good health and CMV-seronegative. The sample taken for sequencing was PBMCs. The CDR3 loop is CASSQEDSGGGGTQYF. DNA of the CDR3: TGCGCCAGCAGCCAAGAGGATAGCGGGGGAGGGGGTACGCAGTATTTT.